This TCR beta chain was sequenced during a study of T cell repertoires in cytomegalovirus infection. CDR1 is SGDLS, CDR2 YYNGEE, per germline. The V and J ends lost 1 base and 7 bases respectively, with 20 bases between them. This CDR3 contains 16 residues. MiXCR, applied by TCRdb to the reads, yields one record per CDR3 protein. The sample carries about 300,000 distinct CDR3 sequences, roughly a tenth recorded once. The V call is TRBV9, the J call TRBJ1-2, with D hard to call. The TCR comes from a human donor in good health (CMV status not recorded). Some clones in this sample may be carry-over from other donors' samples. The sequenced material came from PBMCs. The CDR3 loop reads CASSVSISRPPGGYTF. DNA of the CDR3: TGTGCCAGCAGCGTATCAATTAGTAGGCCTCCAGGTGGCTACACCTTC.